This T cell receptor (beta chain) is drawn from a study of PD-L1 blockade in urothelial cancer. Study background: Blood was evaluated 3 weeks (second dose) and 6 weeks after therapy began.

Time point described: pretreatment peripheral blood. CDR1 and CDR2 from the germline V gene are LNHDA and SQIVND (reference sequence). The CDR3 is 15 residues long. With 1 base clipped from V and 2 bases from J, the junction kept 2 bases outside the gene matches. Data came from immunoSEQ multiplex PCR; TCRdb stores just in-frame clones and leaves some out. The profile covers around 82,000 clones, with 84% appearing a single time and approximately 2.1% taken by the ten largest. The rearrangement joins TRBV19 to TRBJ1-5; TRBD1 agrees at 7 bases. Sequencing used PBMCs, obtained around atezolizumab (anti-PD-L1) treatment. This receptor was identified in a man in his fifties or sixties with urothelial cancer. CDR3 region: CASSIAGGGNQPQHF. CDR3 nucleotides: TGTGCCAGTAGTATAGCAGGGGGTGGCAATCAGCCCCAGCATTTT.